What follows are 25 T cell receptor beta chains derived from one specimen sequenced in a study of metastatic and nonmetastatic thyroid tumors. Using MiXCR, TCRdb reanalyzed the PCR reads. The sample yields around 19,000 clones, approximately 29% seen once. Treatment of any kind had been given to no patient before thyroid surgery. The material sequenced was blood. The source is a female donor with papillary thyroid cancer or a benign thyroid nodule (not recorded which). Some clones in this sample may be carry-over from other donors' samples.

Judged by abundance, this clone is medium-sized. The J gene is TRBJ2-3, the V gene TRBV4-3; a possible D gene is TRBD2 (7 bases). The CDR3 contains 14 residues. V was pared by 0 bases and J by 8 bases, with 12 bases between. CDR1 is LGHNA, CDR2 YSLEER, per germline. CDR3 loop: CASSQEGGEGTQYF. The CDR3 nucleotides read TGCGCCAGCAGCCAAGAAGGGGGGGAGGGTACGCAGTATTTT.

This clone ranks as medium-sized. The chain couples TRBV2 to TRBJ2-1; D unresolved. V was cut by 8 bases and J by 0 bases, with 14 bases left in between. The CDR3 covers 15 residues. Germline CDR1 reads SNHLY; CDR2 reads FYNNEI. CDR3 sequence reads: CASSVGPSSYNEQFF. Here the CDR3 DNA reads TGTGCCAGCTCGGTCGGGCCCAGCTCCTACAATGAGCAGTTCTTC. The full variable domain, completed using reference TRBV2 and TRBJ2-1, is EPEVTQTPSHQVTQMGQEVILRCVPISNHLYFYWYRQILGQKVEFLVSFYNNEISEKSEIFDDQFSVERPDGSNFTLKIRSTKLEDSAMYFCASSVGPSSYNEQFFGPGTRLTVL.

The gene calls are TRBV6-1 and TRBJ1-5, with D possibly matching TRBD1 (6 bases). This CDR3 has 14 residues. CDR1 is MNHNS, CDR2 SASEGT, per germline. Trimming took 10 bases from V and 7 from J, leaving 20 bases between them. The DNA of the CDR3 is TGTGCCACCGGTACAGGGCTCGCTGGACAGCCCCAGCATTTT. Protein sequence: CATGTGLAGQPQHF.

The V and J genes are TRBV6-2 or TRBV6-3 and TRBJ2-7; D possibly corresponds to TRBD2 (6 bases). The CDR3 is 16 residues long. V dropped 2 bases and J dropped 0 bases, with 14 bases sitting between them. Per germline, CDR1 MNHEY and CDR2 SVGEGT. The CDR3 spells CASSYKAGWSSYEQYF. CDR3 in DNA: TGTGCCAGCAGTTACAAGGCGGGGTGGAGCTCCTACGAGCAGTACTTC.

The J gene is TRBJ2-3, the V gene TRBV6-1; D is ambiguous. The V gene lost 10 bases and the J gene lost 3 bases, with 5 bases spanning the gap. CDR3 length: 10 amino acids. In germline, CDR1 is MNHNS, CDR2 SASEGT. This CDR3 is CATGTDTQYF. Here the CDR3 DNA reads TGTGCCACCGGTACAGATACGCAGTATTTT.

This clone was picked up many times. This chain links TRBV3-1 with TRBJ1-1; possible D gene TRBD1, 5 bases. This CDR3 spans 15 amino acids. V was clipped by 4 bases and J by 5 bases, with 17 bases between them. Germline CDR1 LGHDT, CDR2 YNNKEL (reference sequence). The CDR3 here is CASSPPQGVRTEAFF. CDR3 bases: TGTGCCAGCAGCCCCCCGCAGGGAGTACGGACTGAAGCTTTCTTT.

This clone is labeled medium-sized. The chain couples TRBV7-2 to TRBJ2-7, with 8 nucleotides matching TRBD2. The junction had 13 bases not matched to a gene; V was cut back by 4 bases and J by 5 bases. This CDR3 has 16 amino acids. Germline CDR1 is SGHTA and CDR2 is FQGNSA. The CDR3 is CASSSLSGTRFHEQYF. For the CDR3, the DNA is TGTGCCAGCAGCTCATTGTCCGGGACTAGGTTCCACGAGCAGTACTTC.

The V gene is TRBV4-2, the J gene TRBJ2-1, with 8 positions matching TRBD2. CDR3 length: 16 residues. V shed 2 bases, J shed 0 bases, and the junction held 3 bases outside the gene matches. The germline V gene encodes CDR1 LGHNA and CDR2 YNFKEQ. The CDR3 loop is CASSQLAGGSYNEQFF. The CDR3 coding sequence is TGTGCCAGCAGCCAATTGGCGGGAGGCTCCTACAATGAGCAGTTCTTC.

The rearrangement links TRBV6-1 to TRBJ1-3; TRBD1 matches 8 bases. Germline V CDR1 and CDR2: MNHNS, SASEGT. Trimming cost V 3 bases and J 2 bases; bases outside gene matches: 6. CDR3 length: 16 residues. In DNA form, the CDR3 reads TGTGCCAGCAGTGATGGCAGGGGGCTGACTGGAAACACCATATATTTT. Translation gives CASSDGRGLTGNTIYF.

This chain uses TRBV3-1 with TRBJ2-7; possible D gene TRBD2, 6 bases. The V and J ends lost 4 bases and 0 bases respectively, with 19 bases between them. Germline V lookup: CDR1 LGHDT, CDR2 YNNKEL (reference sequence). This CDR3 has 17 residues. The CDR3 coding sequence is TGTGCCAGCAGCCCAGCACGGGGTAGCGGAGCCTCCTACGAGCAGTACTTC. This encodes CASSPARGSGASYEQYF.

In its sample, this clone was seen a few times. The chain combines TRBV12-3 or TRBV12-4 with TRBJ2-1; TRBD2 matches at 10 bases. The CDR3 consists of 15 residues. The trim removed 1 base at V and 7 bases at J, leaving 4 bases unmatched. The CDR3 spells CASSLVLAGVNEQFF. The DNA for the CDR3 is TGTGCCAGCAGTTTAGTCCTAGCGGGGGTAAATGAGCAGTTCTTC.

The chain joins TRBV20-1 to TRBJ2-7; tentatively, D is TRBD1 (5 bases). Germline values: CDR1 DFQATT, CDR2 SNEGSKA (reference sequence). The V end lost 0 bases, the J end lost 2 bases, and 11 bases lay between the germline ends. This CDR3 is built from 14 residues. The CDR3 DNA reads TGCAGTGCTAGAGATCCGACAGTTACCTACGAGCAGTACTTC. It yields the protein CSARDPTVTYEQYF.

The chain links TRBV24-1 to TRBJ2-3; maybe TRBD2 (6 bases). This CDR3 region has 13 residues. Germline V gives CDR1 KGHDR, CDR2 SFDVKD. V lost 9 bases to trimming and J lost 4 bases, with 13 bases between them. The CDR3 protein is CATSREQSDTQYF. The CDR3, as DNA: TGTGCCACCTCTCGGGAGCAGTCAGATACGCAGTATTTT.

V gene TRBV4-2 combines with J gene TRBJ2-2; D is ambiguous. This CDR3 region has 13 residues. Germline values: CDR1 LGHNA, CDR2 YNFKEQ. V was cut by 7 bases and J by 2 bases, with 8 bases left in between. The CDR3 loop reads CASMDRNTGELFF. The CDR3 DNA reads TGTGCCAGCATGGATCGAAACACCGGGGAGCTGTTTTTT.

On this clone: Other DNA sequences in this sample translate to the same CDR3. This chain connects TRBV29-1 to TRBJ2-1, with 11 bases identical to TRBD2. Germline values: CDR1 SQVTM, CDR2 ANQGSEA. This CDR3 has 20 amino acids. The J segment lost 0 bases and the V segment lost 1 base, leaving 14 bases of the junction unmatched. CDR3 amino acids: CSVEATPGLAELSSYNEQFF. The DNA for the CDR3 is TGCAGCGTTGAAGCCACACCGGGACTAGCGGAACTCAGCTCCTACAATGAGCAGTTCTTC.

V gene TRBV6-1 combines with J gene TRBJ1-2; no firm D call. The CDR3 extends over 16 amino acids. Germline V gene sequence: CDR1 MNHNS, CDR2 SASEGT. Trimming left V 0 bases short and J 0 bases short, with 11 bases between. The CDR3 DNA is TGTGCCAGCAGTGAAGCGCGGGCACCTACTAACTATGGCTACACCTTC. This sequence encodes CASSEARAPTNYGYTF.

The chain links TRBV20-1 to TRBJ1-1; no definite D call. Germline V CDR1 and CDR2: DFQATT, SNEGSKA (reference sequence). This CDR3 region has 12 residues. The V end was cut by 2 bases, the J end by 5 bases, with 9 bases between. DNA of the CDR3: TGCAGTGCTAGAACCTTTAGGACTGAAGCTTTCTTT. This translates into CSARTFRTEAFF.

The chain couples TRBV4-1 to TRBJ1-1; D unresolved. The CDR3 is made up of 14 amino acids. V lost 0 bases and J 1 base, leaving 6 bases between the germline ends. Per germline, CDR1 MGHRA and CDR2 YSYEKL. CDR3 region: CASSQDGPNTEAFF. CDR3 DNA: TGCGCCAGCAGCCAAGATGGCCCGAACACTGAAGCTTTCTTT.

The gene calls are TRBV20-1 and TRBJ2-7; 9 nucleotides match TRBD2. Per germline, CDR1 DFQATT and CDR2 SNEGSKA (reference sequence). Unmatched junction bases numbered 16, after V lost 2 bases and J lost 8 bases. The length of the CDR3 is 16 residues. Written as DNA, the CDR3 is TGCAGTGCTAGACCCCTTTTGAATAGCGGGAGTAGAAAGCAGTACTTC. Protein: CSARPLLNSGSRKQYF.

This chain links TRBV5-6 with TRBJ2-1; 12 bases line up with TRBD2. Per germline, CDR1 SGHDT and CDR2 YYEEEE. Trimming cost V 4 bases and J 5 bases; bases outside gene matches: 4. The CDR3 spans 15 residues. CDR3 nucleotide sequence: TGTGCCAGCAGCCTAAGACTAGCGGGAGACAATGAGCAGTTCTTC. Amino acids: CASSLRLAGDNEQFF.

V and J are TRBV14 and TRBJ2-7; possibly TRBD2 for D (7 bases). This CDR3 has 15 amino acids. Looked up from germline, CDR1 is SGHDN and CDR2 is FVKESK. Trimming cost V 1 base and J 3 bases, with 13 bases left between them. The DNA of the CDR3 is TGTGCCAGCAGCCAAGTCCGGGGGGCGTTCTACGAGCAGTACTTC. This encodes CASSQVRGAFYEQYF.

The chain joins TRBV5-5 to TRBJ2-7; D not certain. V was trimmed by 0 bases and J by 3 bases, leaving 1 base between them. CDR1 and CDR2 (germline): SGHKS, YYEKEE (reference sequence). This CDR3 is 11 amino acids long. The CDR3 DNA reads TGTGCCAGCAGCTTGGGCTACGAGCAGTACTTC. Its translation: CASSLGYEQYF. The full variable domain, in which reference TRBV5-5 and TRBJ2-7 provide the parts outside the CDR3, is DAGVTQSPTHLIKTRGQQVTLRCSPISGHKSVSWYQQVLGQGPQFIFQYYEKEERGRGNFPDRFSARQFPNYSSELNVNALLLGDSALYLCASSLGYEQYFGPGTRLTVT.

The table lists this clone with many counts. The identical CDR3 is also encoded by other nucleotide sequences in the sample. CDR3 in DNA: TGCAGCGTCGAGGGACAGGGCTGGGAGACCCAGTACTTC. Translation: CSVEGQGWETQYF. The chain recombines TRBV29-1 with TRBJ2-5, with 9 bases matching TRBD1. Germline V gene data show CDR1 as SQVTM and CDR2 as ANQGSEA. CDR3 size: 13 residues. Trimming took 6 bases from V and 5 from J; bases not matched to a gene: 7. The full variable domain, in which reference TRBV29-1 and TRBJ2-5 provide the parts outside the CDR3, is SAVISQKPSRDICQRGTSLTIQCQVDSQVTMMFWYRQQPGQSLTLIATANQGSEATYESGFVIDKFPISRPNLTFSTLTVSNMSPEDSSIYLCSVEGQGWETQYFGPGTRLLVL.

This clone was recorded many times. Other DNA sequences of this sample code for an identical CDR3. The gene calls are TRBV5-1 and TRBJ2-5, with 11 nucleotides matching TRBD2. Germline V lookup: CDR1 SGHRS, CDR2 YFSETQ. V trimming: 2 bases; J trimming: 5 bases; junction bases outside the gene matches: 5. The CDR3 extends over 15 amino acids. The CDR3 DNA reads TGCGCCAGCAGCTTTGGGACTAGCGGTTCGGAGACCCAGTACTTC. Amino acids: CASSFGTSGSETQYF. The variable domain in full, with the rest retrieved from reference TRBV5-1 and TRBJ2-5, is KAGVTQTPRYLIKTRGQQVTLSCSPISGHRSVSWYQQTPGQGLQFLFEYFSETQRNKGNFPGRFSGRQFSNSRSEMNVSTLELGDSALYLCASSFGTSGSETQYFGPGTRLLVL.

This clone ranks as medium-sized. The chain is built from TRBV30 and TRBJ1-1, with a tentative D call TRBD1 (6 bases). The CDR3 length is 16 residues. CDR1 and CDR2 from the germline V gene are GTSNPN and SVGIG (reference sequence). V dropped 0 bases and J dropped 0 bases, with 14 bases sitting between them. CDR3 coding DNA: TGTGCCTGGAGTGTGGGGCAGGGGCGAATGAACACTGAAGCTTTCTTT. It encodes CAWSVGQGRMNTEAFF. Filled out from reference TRBV30 and TRBJ1-1, the complete variable domain reads SQTIHQWPATLVQPVGSPLSLECTVEGTSNPNLYWYRQAAGRGLQLLFYSVGIGQISSEVPQNLSASRPQDRQFILSSKKLLLSDSGFYLCAWSVGQGRMNTEAFFGQGTRLTVV.